Listed here is a single TCR beta chain. This entry belongs to a study of technical replicates of blood from several donors. The assay was immunoSEQ multiplex PCR, and TCRdb's table has in-frame clones only and misses some. Of some 78,000 clones in the sample, roughly 93% were seen once. The V gene's germline CDR1 is SGHDT and CDR2 YYEEEE. The CDR3 length is 15 residues. Trimming took off 3 bases at V and 0 bases at J, with 12 bases between the two ends. This TCR derives from a human donor in good health. Sequencing input: T cells isolated from PBMCs. The chain is built from TRBV5-6 and TRBJ1-1; D is ambiguous. CDR3 region: CASSSVQHMNTEAFF. The CDR3 nucleotides read TGTGCCAGCAGCTCAGTACAGCACATGAACACTGAAGCTTTCTTT.